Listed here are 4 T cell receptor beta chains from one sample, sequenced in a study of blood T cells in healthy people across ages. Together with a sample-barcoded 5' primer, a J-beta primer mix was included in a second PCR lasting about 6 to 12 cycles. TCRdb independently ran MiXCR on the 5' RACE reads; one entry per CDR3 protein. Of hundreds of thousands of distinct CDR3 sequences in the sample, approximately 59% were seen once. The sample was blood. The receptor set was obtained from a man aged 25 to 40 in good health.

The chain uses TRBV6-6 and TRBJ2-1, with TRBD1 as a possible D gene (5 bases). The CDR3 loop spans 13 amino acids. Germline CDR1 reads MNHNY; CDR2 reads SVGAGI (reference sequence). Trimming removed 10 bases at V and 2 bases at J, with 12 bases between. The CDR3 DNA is TGTGCCACAGGGATCGGCGCCTACAATGAGCAGTTCTTC. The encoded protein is CATGIGAYNEQFF.

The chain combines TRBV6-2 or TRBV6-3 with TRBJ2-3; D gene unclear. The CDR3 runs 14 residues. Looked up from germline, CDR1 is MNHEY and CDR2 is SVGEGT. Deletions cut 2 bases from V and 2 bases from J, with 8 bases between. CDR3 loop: CASSYLDFTDTQYF. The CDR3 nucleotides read TGTGCCAGCAGTTACCTCGACTTCACAGATACGCAGTATTTT.

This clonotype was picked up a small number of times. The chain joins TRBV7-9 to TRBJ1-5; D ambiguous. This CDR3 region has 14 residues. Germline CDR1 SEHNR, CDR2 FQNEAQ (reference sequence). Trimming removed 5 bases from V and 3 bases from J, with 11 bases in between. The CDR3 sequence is CASSPGRDNQPQHF. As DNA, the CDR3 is TGTGCCAGCAGCCCTGGGCGGGACAATCAGCCCCAGCATTTT.

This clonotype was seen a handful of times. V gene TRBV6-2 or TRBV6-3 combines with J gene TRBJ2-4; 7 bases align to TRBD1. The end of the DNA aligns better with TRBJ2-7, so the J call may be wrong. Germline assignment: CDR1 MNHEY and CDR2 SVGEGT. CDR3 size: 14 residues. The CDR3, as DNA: TGTGCCAGCAGTCGGCCCGGGACAGCCTACGAGCAGTACTTC. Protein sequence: CASSRPGTAYEQYF.